This T cell receptor (beta chain) was sequenced during a study of blood T cell repertoires in COVID-19. Trimming took 6 bases from V and 4 from J; bases not matched to a gene: 6. The germline V gene encodes CDR1 SNHLY and CDR2 FYNNEI. The length of the CDR3 is 14 residues. Repertoires were generated with immunoSEQ multiplex PCR, while TCRdb's copy carries only in-frame clones and drops some. The data hold about 160,000 clones, with roughly 84% observed a single time. The sequencing sample was made of PBMCs or T cells enriched from blood (not recorded which). V and J are TRBV2 and TRBJ1-2; 9 bases fit TRBD1. This TCR was sampled from a man between 60 and 70 years old who had recovered from COVID-19. CDR3 in DNA: TGTGCCAGCAGAACCGGACAGGGGACCTATGGCTACACCTTC. This encodes CASRTGQGTYGYTF.